A selection of T cell receptor beta chains follows, all from one sample in a study of T cell responses to AZD1222 COVID-19 vaccine. Libraries were prepared by immunoSEQ multiplex PCR; TCRdb keeps only in-frame clonotypes and omits some of them. The data show around 94,000 clones, with roughly 84% seen just once and about a sixth held by the top ten. Source: peripheral blood, taken on day 0 of AZD1222 vaccination. Source of these receptors: an adult in good health. Each CDR3 is given with its conserved first and last residue. Each record gives: V gene, D gene, J gene, clone size, CDR3 protein, CDR3 DNA. The D gene is left open where the match is weak. Clone size is shown for a subset of rows, as once, few, many or a class of expanded clone.

TRBV29-1	TRBD1	TRBJ1-2	few	CSVDGKPGQDYGYTF	TGCAGCGTTGATGGGAAACCGGGACAGGACTATGGCTACACCTTC
TRBV24-1	TRBD2	TRBJ2-1	-	CATSDTGTSVVDEQFF	TGTGCCACCAGTGATACCGGGACTAGCGTTGTCGATGAGCAGTTCTTC
TRBV29-1	TRBD2	TRBJ2-2	-	CSVSGTSGGKNTGELFF	TGCAGCGTTTCAGGGACTAGCGGGGGGAAGAACACCGGGGAGCTGTTTTTT
TRBV4-2	TRBD2	TRBJ2-1	-	CASSQDQSSGTRDEQFF	TGTGCCAGCAGCCAAGATCAATCTAGCGGAACCCGGGATGAGCAGTTCTTC
TRBV7-7	-	TRBJ2-5	-	CASSLDGEETQYF	TGTGCCAGCAGCTTAGACGGGGAAGAGACCCAGTACTTC
TRBV9	-	TRBJ2-3	-	CASSGATITDTQYF	TGTGCCAGCAGCGGAGCAACTATCACAGATACGCAGTATTTT
TRBV6-1	-	TRBJ1-4	-	CASSERGREKLFF	TGTGCCAGCAGTGAACGGGGACGTGAAAAACTGTTTTTT
TRBV29-1	-	TRBJ2-1	-	CSVWDSWGSGGGYNEQFF	TGCAGCGTTTGGGACAGTTGGGGGTCGGGAGGAGGCTACAATGAGCAGTTCTTC
TRBV7-2	-	TRBJ1-6	once	CASSGPNQGILHF	TGTGCCAGCAGCGGACCGAATCAGGGGATCCTCCACTTT
TRBV29-1	TRBD2	TRBJ2-3	-	CSVARREGRTDTQYF	TGCAGCGTTGCCCGGCGGGAGGGCCGAACAGATACGCAGTATTTT
TRBV4-3	-	TRBJ2-6	-	CASSQGGRSGANVLTF	TGCGCCAGCAGCCAGGGGGGAAGATCTGGGGCCAACGTCCTGACTTTC
TRBV18	-	TRBJ1-2	-	CASSPGGGHLGYTF	TGTGCCAGCTCACCAGGGGGGGGCCACCTCGGCTACACCTTC
TRBV5-1	-	TRBJ1-6	few	CASSSLQQNSPLHF	TGCGCCAGCAGCTCACTCCAACAGAATTCACCCCTCCACTTT
TRBV7-2	-	TRBJ1-2	once	CASSLVTGPSNYGYTF	TGTGCCAGCAGCTTAGTCACTGGACCCTCTAACTATGGCTACACCTTC
TRBV7-2	TRBD1	TRBJ2-2	-	CASSSQGTGELFF	TGTGCCAGCAGCTCACAGGGGACCGGGGAGCTGTTTTTT
TRBV29-1	-	TRBJ1-1	-	CSVRLMNTEAFF	TGCAGCGTTAGATTAATGAACACTGAAGCTTTCTTT
TRBV6-2/TRBV6-3	-	TRBJ1-5	-	CASSEGPQPQHF	TGTGCCAGCAGTGAGGGACCTCAGCCCCAGCATTTT
TRBV9	-	TRBJ1-6	once	CASSGSGTYNSPLHF	TGTGCCAGCAGTGGTTCAGGGACGTATAATTCACCCCTCCACTTT
TRBV5-1	-	TRBJ1-5	-	CASWDTDSNQPQHF	TGCGCCAGCTGGGACACCGATAGCAATCAGCCCCAGCATTTT
TRBV4-3	-	TRBJ1-1	-	CASSQDGQGDTEAFF	TGCGCCAGCAGCCAAGATGGGCAGGGAGACACTGAAGCTTTCTTT
TRBV7-3	-	TRBJ2-2	-	CASRGTQNTGELFF	TGTGCCAGCAGGGGGACCCAGAACACCGGGGAGCTGTTTTTT
TRBV29-1	TRBD2	TRBJ2-2	-	CSLPIPGLDFTGELFF	TGCAGCTTACCCATCCCGGGACTAGACTTCACCGGGGAGCTGTTTTTT